A selection of T cell receptor beta chains follows, all from one sample in a study of CD8+ T cells in alopecia areata. The protocol was immunoSEQ multiplex PCR, while the TCRdb copy is restricted to in-frame clones and leaves out a portion. The table has around 190,000 clones, around three fifths seen once. The sample here was CD4+ T cells sorted from blood, taken around week 50, from a patient treated with tofacitinib. The receptors shown here come from a human donor with alopecia areata. Both conserved end residues are part of each CDR3.

>TRBJ1-5|TRBV10-2
CASSGGGNQPQHF
>TRBJ2-1|TRBV7-2
CASSLLAGAYNEQFF
>TRBJ2-1|TRBV4-3
CASSQDIGAGPSSYNEQFF
>TRBJ2-7|TRBV13
CASSLDAGQNYEQYF
>TRBJ1-6|TRBV7-3
CASSKGGNSPLHF
>TRBJ1-2|TRBV19
CASSRQGYGYTF
>TRBJ1-1|TRBV27
CASTPRGRTEAFF
>TRBJ2-1|TRBV2
CASMRTSGGARNEQFF
>TRBJ1-1|TRBV30
CAWSRDRVEAFF
>TRBJ1-1|TRBV29-1
CSVLTGKGVPKAFF
>TRBJ2-7|TRBV19
CASSTAGAGEPYEQYF
>TRBJ2-1|TRBV10-3
CAISDFRLAGMGYNEQFF
>TRBJ1-2|TRBV29-1
CSVDRQGSGGYTF